This T cell receptor (beta chain) was identified in a study of T cell repertoires in cytomegalovirus infection (dated by TCRdb to between 2018 and 2021). In terms of the full investigation: Because public TCR beta signatures pointed to carriage of CMV infection together with the matching HLA type, the HLA type of each donor mattered for the analysis.

The germline V gene yields SQVTM for CDR1 and ANQGSEA for CDR2. There are 15 amino acids in the CDR3, from cysteine to phenylalanine inclusive. The entry retains the CDR3 DNA only, 45 bases that are in frame from base 1. V is trimmed back by 6 bases and J by 0 bases, and the junction contains 11 bases that no gene match accounts for. The sequencer was an Illumina HiSeq 1500. TCRdb redid the processing of the public reads, applying fastp at Q25 and MiXCR, and retained in-frame beta chains. Rows matching on CDR3 protein sequence are summarized as one entry with the most common DNA and genes. Within this sample are about 97,000 distinct CDR3 sequences, with approximately 15% of them counted one time only. Clones ranked in the top ten supply approximately 7.9% of the sample. Comments on this clonotype: Its specific antigen is unknown. No base quality information exists; no much larger clone differs at one position.

The paper's findings and limits, for the study overall: In both this cohort and an independent roughly 360-donor cohort, the cumulative frequency of public TCR beta family members distinguished carriers of CMV infection plus the relevant HLA type. The ex vivo response was dominated by HLA-C-restricted CMV-specific TCR beta clonotypes, which also provided the single most frequent clonotype in two of eight donors.

The source material was PBMCs. The origin of this receptor is a human donor in good health (CMV status not recorded). Some clones in this sample may be carry-over from other donors' samples. This sequence uses TRBV29-1 and TRBJ2-7; TRBD1 agrees with 7 junctional bases. The DNA reads as follows: TGCAGCGTCCTGGACCGGGACAGAAGCTCCTACGAGCAGTACTTC. It specifies CSVLDRDRSSYEQYF.